This T cell receptor beta chain was profiled in a study of blood T cells in healthy people across ages. Aged roughly 6 to 95, donors were systemically healthy Caucasians from Russia. Comment on this clonotype: What it binds is unknown.

Germline V CDR1 and CDR2: SGHTA, FQGNSA. The CDR3 is 16 residues long. The V segment lost 1 base and the J segment 2 bases; nucleotides outside the gene matches: 6. A second PCR, run for about 7 to 12 cycles, used a sample-barcoded 5' primer plus a J-beta primer mix. TCRdb reprocessed the 5' RACE reads with MiXCR, giving one entry per CDR3 protein. The sample has 1.5 million to 2 million distinct CDR3 sequences; about 50% are singletons. Overall study results and limits: Naive T cell percentage by flow cytometry tracked strongly with beta diversity.

V is TRBV7-2 and J is TRBJ2-7; the match to TRBD2 covers 9 bases. The sequencing input was blood. The receptor's source is a woman between 35 and 50 years old in good health. CDR3 amino acids: CASSLGGSGGPYEQYF. The CDR3 nucleotides read TGTGCCAGCAGCTTAGGAGGTAGCGGGGGACCCTACGAGCAGTACTTC.